A selection of T cell receptor beta chains follows, all from one sample in a study of T cell responses to AZD1222 COVID-19 vaccine. Some clones are missing from TCRdb's copy, which holds only in-frame ones; the method was immunoSEQ multiplex PCR. The sample shows about 110,000 clones, roughly 90% of them seen only once. This specimen consisted of peripheral blood, obtained on day 0 of AZD1222 vaccination. These receptors were collected from an adult in good health. CDR3s include the opening cysteine and the closing phenylalanine or tryptophan. The D gene is left open where the match is weak. Some rows have no size entry. The others give once, few or many, or a class for an expanded clone.

abundance,j_gene,d_gene,v_gene,CDR3aa,CDR3nt
NA,TRBJ2-2,TRBD2,TRBV11-3,CASSLGLAGVSGELFF,TGTGCCAGCAGCTTAGGGCTAGCGGGAGTTTCGGGGGAGCTGTTTTTT
NA,TRBJ2-5,NA,TRBV7-9,CASSSSVAPSETQYF,TGTGCCAGCAGCAGCTCGGTCGCTCCTTCGGAGACCCAGTACTTC
NA,TRBJ1-3,TRBD1,TRBV10-3,CAISATSGQGASGNTIYF,TGTGCCATCAGTGCTACGTCCGGACAGGGGGCTTCTGGAAACACCATATATTTT
NA,TRBJ1-3,NA,TRBV21-1,CASSPQEGGRGNTIYF,TGTGCCAGCAGCCCCCAGGAGGGGGGTCGAGGAAACACCATATATTTT
NA,TRBJ2-1,TRBD2,TRBV4-1,CASSLPASGAYNEQFF,TGCGCCAGCAGCCTTCCGGCTAGCGGGGCCTACAATGAGCAGTTCTTC
NA,TRBJ1-5,NA,TRBV30,CAWSLGGGGINQPQHF,TGTGCCTGGAGTCTGGGTGGAGGGGGTATCAATCAGCCCCAGCATTTT
NA,TRBJ1-4,TRBD1,TRBV3-1/TRBV3-2,CASSLERGGGRGEKLFF,TGTGCCAGCAGCCTGGAAAGAGGAGGGGGCAGAGGTGAAAAACTGTTTTTT
NA,TRBJ2-7,NA,TRBV7-2,CASSLMTHEQYF,TGTGCCAGCAGCTTAATGACGCACGAGCAGTACTTC
NA,TRBJ1-5,TRBD1,TRBV11-3,CASSQGGQPQHF,TGTGCCAGCAGCCAGGGGGGACAGCCCCAGCATTTT
NA,TRBJ1-5,NA,TRBV28,CASIGGTSNQPQHF,TGTGCCAGCATTGGAGGGACTAGCAATCAGCCCCAGCATTTT
NA,TRBJ2-3,TRBD2,TRBV7-9,CASSLGSGRRADTQYF,TGTGCCAGCAGCTTAGGTAGCGGGAGAAGGGCAGATACGCAGTATTTT
NA,TRBJ1-2,TRBD1,TRBV2,CASSGGGQVYGYTF,TGTGCCAGCAGTGGTGGTGGACAGGTCTATGGCTACACCTTC
NA,TRBJ2-1,TRBD1,TRBV28,CASTNSQRQGEQFF,TGTGCCAGCACCAATTCTCAGAGACAGGGTGAGCAGTTCTTC
NA,TRBJ2-7,NA,TRBV6-6,CASSYLSTFEQYF,TGTGCCAGCAGTTACCTATCGACGTTCGAGCAGTACTTC
NA,TRBJ1-1,TRBD1,TRBV9,CASSVAWTGAAEAFF,TGTGCCAGCAGCGTAGCTTGGACAGGCGCGGCTGAAGCTTTCTTT
once,TRBJ2-3,TRBD1,TRBV5-1,CASSLMPPGQGSDTQYF,TGCGCCAGCAGCTTGATGCCGCCGGGACAGGGGTCAGATACGCAGTATTTT
NA,TRBJ1-2,NA,TRBV5-6,CASSDRSYGYTF,TGTGCCAGCAGCGACAGGAGTTATGGCTACACCTTC
NA,TRBJ1-5,TRBD1,TRBV27,CASSPRTGTSQPQHF,TGTGCCAGCAGTCCCCGGACAGGGACAAGTCAGCCCCAGCATTTT
NA,TRBJ1-6,NA,TRBV10-3,CAIRLVDNSPLHF,TGTGCCATCCGACTGGTTGATAATTCACCCCTCCACTTT
NA,TRBJ2-7,TRBD1,TRBV6-5,CASRREDRGYEQYF,TGTGCCAGCAGACGCGAGGACAGGGGCTACGAGCAGTACTTC
NA,TRBJ1-2,NA,TRBV3-1/TRBV3-2,CASSDISSSYGYTF,TGTGCCAGCAGCGATATTAGTAGCTCCTATGGCTACACCTTC
NA,TRBJ2-5,NA,TRBV6-6,CASSYSKGQGETQYF,TGTGCCAGCAGTTACTCGAAAGGTCAGGGAGAGACCCAGTACTTC
few,TRBJ1-5,NA,TRBV27,CASSFYPPGNQPQHF,TGTGCCAGCAGCTTCTACCCCCCGGGCAATCAGCCCCAGCATTTT
NA,TRBJ1-5,NA,TRBV18,CASSPGRDQPQHF,TGTGCCAGCTCACCCGGGCGGGATCAGCCCCAGCATTTT
few,TRBJ2-4,NA,TRBV27,CASRPLVGDPIAKNIQYF,TGTGCCAGCAGGCCTCTTGTCGGGGATCCGATAGCCAAAAACATTCAGTACTTC
NA,TRBJ1-5,NA,TRBV28,CASSSGGRGNQPQHF,TGTGCCAGCAGTTCTGGGGGGCGGGGCAATCAGCCCCAGCATTTT
once,TRBJ1-1,NA,TRBV6-5,CASSYNRRSEAFF,TGTGCCAGCAGTTACAACAGGCGATCGGAAGCTTTCTTT
NA,TRBJ1-1,TRBD1,TRBV3-1/TRBV3-2,CASSPGTGSEAFF,TGTGCCAGCAGCCCCGGGACAGGAAGTGAAGCTTTCTTT
NA,TRBJ2-2,TRBD1,TRBV5-4,CASSLAGTGRTGELFF,TGTGCCAGCAGCTTGGCCGGGACAGGCCGGACCGGGGAGCTGTTTTTT
NA,TRBJ2-2,NA,TRBV29-1,CSVATGGELFF,TGCAGCGTTGCAACCGGGGGGGAGCTGTTTTTT
NA,TRBJ2-7,TRBD2,TRBV7-9,CASSETSGGDEQYF,TGTGCCAGCAGCGAGACTAGCGGGGGGGACGAGCAGTACTTC
NA,TRBJ1-1,NA,TRBV7-3,CASSFSWNTEAFF,TGTGCCAGCAGCTTTTCCTGGAACACTGAAGCTTTCTTT
NA,TRBJ2-5,NA,TRBV7-2,CASSFVRLETQYF,TGTGCCAGCAGCTTTGTCAGGTTAGAGACCCAGTACTTC
NA,TRBJ2-2,NA,TRBV28,CASSLLTGELFF,TGTGCCAGCAGTTTATTAACCGGGGAGCTGTTTTTT
NA,TRBJ1-1,NA,TRBV3-1/TRBV3-2,CASSQDRGGGAFF,TGTGCCAGCAGCCAAGATCGGGGGGGCGGTGCTTTCTTT
NA,TRBJ1-5,TRBD1,TRBV19,CASSTRQGGQPQHF,TGTGCCAGTAGTACGAGACAGGGTGGACAGCCCCAGCATTTT
NA,TRBJ2-7,TRBD2,TRBV7-9,CASSLAGGLAGDREQYF,TGTGCCAGCAGCTTAGCGGGGGGACTAGCGGGAGATCGCGAGCAGTACTTC
NA,TRBJ2-1,TRBD2,TRBV27,CASSLIPAGGWTNEQFF,TGTGCCAGCAGTTTAATCCCTGCGGGAGGGTGGACCAATGAGCAGTTCTTC
large,TRBJ1-4,NA,TRBV7-2,CASSLIDSFTNEKLFF,TGTGCCAGCAGCTTAATCGACAGTTTCACTAATGAAAAACTGTTTTTT
NA,TRBJ2-7,NA,TRBV18,CASSPVQGEQYF,TGTGCCAGCTCACCCGTACAGGGCGAGCAGTACTTC
NA,TRBJ1-2,NA,TRBV6-5,CASSYGANYGYTF,TGTGCCAGCAGTTACGGGGCTAACTATGGCTACACCTTC
NA,TRBJ2-1,NA,TRBV4-3,CASSQDMGGNEQFF,TGCGCCAGCAGCCAAGATATGGGGGGCAATGAGCAGTTCTTC